This is a list of T cell receptor beta chains from one sample in a study of T cells expressing NK-cell markers. TCRdb reprocessed the 5' RACE reads and reports one entry per CDR3 protein, with no DNA. This listing includes 140,000 or so distinct CDR3 sequences. Sequenced input: blood T cells: a sorted CD56 or NKG2C T cell subset, CD4+ or CD8+ T cells, or bulk PBMC T cells (not recorded which). The source is a man aged 18 to 29 in good health. Each CDR3 is given with its conserved first and last residue. Clone sizes are given selectively: once, few, many, or a class where the clone is expanded.

j_gene: TRBJ1-4
v_gene: TRBV7-6
abundance: NA
CDR3aa: CASSLTKTGEKLFF

j_gene: TRBJ2-5
v_gene: TRBV11-1
abundance: NA
CDR3aa: CASSILIPAGAGMRETQYF

j_gene: TRBJ2-2
v_gene: TRBV20-1
abundance: NA
CDR3aa: CSARGPGSGTGELFF

j_gene: TRBJ2-4
v_gene: TRBV7-8
abundance: NA
CDR3aa: CASSLGGTVRAKNIQYF

j_gene: TRBJ2-1
v_gene: TRBV29-1
abundance: NA
CDR3aa: CSVELGLDSYNEQFF

j_gene: TRBJ2-1
v_gene: TRBV11-2
abundance: NA
CDR3aa: CASSGRQGIGYDEQFF

j_gene: TRBJ1-5
v_gene: TRBV7-2
abundance: NA
CDR3aa: CASSLTGTGGFNQPQHF

j_gene: TRBJ2-5
v_gene: TRBV11-2
abundance: NA
CDR3aa: CASSLVERGLGAAQYF

j_gene: TRBJ2-1
v_gene: TRBV29-1
abundance: NA
CDR3aa: CSVPMDHHNEQFF

j_gene: TRBJ2-2
v_gene: TRBV3-1
abundance: NA
CDR3aa: CASSQILSTGELFF

j_gene: TRBJ2-3
v_gene: TRBV2
abundance: NA
CDR3aa: CASNYPGTSTDTQYF

j_gene: TRBJ2-1
v_gene: TRBV20-1
abundance: NA
CDR3aa: CSAPITGTSYNEQFF

j_gene: TRBJ2-1
v_gene: TRBV5-5
abundance: NA
CDR3aa: CASSFSGTPDNEQFF

j_gene: TRBJ2-1
v_gene: TRBV20-1
abundance: NA
CDR3aa: CSARDGASGNLEQFF

j_gene: TRBJ2-3
v_gene: TRBV12-3/TRBV12-4
abundance: NA
CDR3aa: CASTLGRGGLGDTDTQYF

j_gene: TRBJ2-1
v_gene: TRBV7-9
abundance: medium-sized
CDR3aa: CASSLEWFVEQFF

j_gene: TRBJ2-1
v_gene: TRBV29-1
abundance: NA
CDR3aa: CSGGDRGNDEQFF

j_gene: TRBJ1-6
v_gene: TRBV12-3/TRBV12-4
abundance: NA
CDR3aa: CASRTGGASPLHF

j_gene: TRBJ2-1
v_gene: TRBV9
abundance: NA
CDR3aa: CASSADPDNNEQFF

j_gene: TRBJ2-6
v_gene: TRBV29-1
abundance: NA
CDR3aa: CSAPGQGAGANVLTF

j_gene: TRBJ2-3
v_gene: TRBV27
abundance: NA
CDR3aa: CASSSPGTARVDTQYF

j_gene: TRBJ2-3
v_gene: TRBV7-2
abundance: NA
CDR3aa: CASSTGPYTDTQYF

j_gene: TRBJ1-1
v_gene: TRBV5-1
abundance: NA
CDR3aa: CASSLTTSGGTEAFF

j_gene: TRBJ2-3
v_gene: TRBV30
abundance: NA
CDR3aa: CAVDLADTQYF

j_gene: TRBJ2-7
v_gene: TRBV27
abundance: NA
CDR3aa: CASSLDPGPVYEQYF

j_gene: TRBJ2-7
v_gene: TRBV5-5
abundance: NA
CDR3aa: CASSSLLSSYEQYF

j_gene: TRBJ2-3
v_gene: TRBV9
abundance: NA
CDR3aa: CASSFTAWPSTDTQYF

j_gene: TRBJ2-3
v_gene: TRBV7-6
abundance: NA
CDR3aa: CASSATGAPPDTQYF

j_gene: TRBJ1-4
v_gene: TRBV25-1
abundance: NA
CDR3aa: CASSELEQGSNEKLFF

j_gene: TRBJ2-2
v_gene: TRBV5-4
abundance: NA
CDR3aa: CASSLVQNTGELFF

j_gene: TRBJ2-7
v_gene: TRBV2
abundance: NA
CDR3aa: CASSEPWRGQARFYEQYF

j_gene: TRBJ2-7
v_gene: TRBV3-1
abundance: NA
CDR3aa: CASSPPFGGRYYEQYF

j_gene: TRBJ2-7
v_gene: TRBV7-9
abundance: NA
CDR3aa: CASSLGTGADEQYF

j_gene: TRBJ2-7
v_gene: TRBV19
abundance: NA
CDR3aa: CASSADLTSGRPTYEQYF

j_gene: TRBJ2-7
v_gene: TRBV15
abundance: NA
CDR3aa: CATSRAPDGNEQYF

j_gene: TRBJ2-3
v_gene: TRBV6-5
abundance: NA
CDR3aa: CASSPALDTQYF

j_gene: TRBJ2-1
v_gene: TRBV10-3
abundance: NA
CDR3aa: CAISDSTSYNEQFF

j_gene: TRBJ2-7
v_gene: TRBV13
abundance: NA
CDR3aa: CASAVRQAAYEQYF

j_gene: TRBJ2-1
v_gene: TRBV5-4
abundance: NA
CDR3aa: CASSPAAGGNEQFF

j_gene: TRBJ2-1
v_gene: TRBV7-6
abundance: NA
CDR3aa: CASSLVCAGPYNEQFF

j_gene: TRBJ2-2
v_gene: TRBV20-1
abundance: NA
CDR3aa: CSAKAVTHTGELFF

j_gene: TRBJ2-1
v_gene: TRBV20-1
abundance: NA
CDR3aa: CSASRTSGRAKGDEQFF

j_gene: TRBJ2-1
v_gene: TRBV5-4
abundance: NA
CDR3aa: CASSFSNYNEQFF

j_gene: TRBJ2-6
v_gene: TRBV12-3/TRBV12-4
abundance: NA
CDR3aa: CASSSPYRAGANVLTF

j_gene: TRBJ2-3
v_gene: TRBV6-1
abundance: NA
CDR3aa: CASRSGLIPSTDTQYF

j_gene: TRBJ2-2
v_gene: TRBV7-9
abundance: NA
CDR3aa: CASSLVLHNTGELFF

j_gene: TRBJ1-2
v_gene: TRBV30
abundance: NA
CDR3aa: CAWTDIGSRGYTF

j_gene: TRBJ2-1
v_gene: TRBV4-3
abundance: NA
CDR3aa: CASSPSGRPLPEQFF

j_gene: TRBJ2-7
v_gene: TRBV21-1
abundance: NA
CDR3aa: CASSSCAGVEGYEQYF